Listed below are T cell receptor beta chains from one sample, sequenced in a study of cytomegalovirus exposure and HLA in healthy donors. Libraries were prepared by immunoSEQ multiplex PCR; TCRdb keeps only in-frame clonotypes and omits some of them. The sample comprises tens of thousands of clones, 60% to 80% of which are singletons, and approximately 2.5% rests with the top ten. Specimen: PBMCs. The receptors derive from a woman in her 40s in good health and CMV-seropositive. CDR3s include the opening cysteine and the closing phenylalanine or tryptophan. Each record gives: V gene, CDR3 protein.

TRBV6-1	CASTLRGSYNEQFF
TRBV7-9	CASSLALVLSALMYF
TRBV5-6	CASSRQGGGELFF
TRBV11-2	CASSFPLGGELFF
TRBV6-5	CASSGTTEGETQYF
TRBV4-1	CASSQTPGDGLFF
TRBV7-2	CASSSDRTSGGAKQYF
TRBV7-2	CASSLGQRSRTQYF
TRBV28	CASSPIIDTQYF
TRBV7-8	CASSLRVAGATNEQFF
TRBV19	CASTRQGIGYGYTF
TRBV5-1	CASGDRSLHNEQFF
TRBV10-3	CATEGAGNTEAFF
TRBV9	CASSAGQGTIYEQYF
TRBV11-3	CASSLGTGGGEQYF
TRBV19	CASSQGMNTEAFF
TRBV7-2	CASSLVGRGQPQHF
TRBV27	CASSSRGTAYEQYF
TRBV27	CASSSRYEQYF
TRBV12-2	CASRWSNDGYTF
TRBV15	CATRGVGGYNSPLHF
TRBV5-6	CASSLGVQGTYEQYF
TRBV19	CASSIQAIGNQPQHF
TRBV7-2	CASTRGLFSTDTQYF